One and the same sample provided the 32 T cell receptor beta chains below, sequenced in a study of regulatory T cells in long-lasting Graves disease. Combining iRepertoire HTBI primers with Arm-PCR of CDR3 regions, the authors built TCR beta libraries. TCRdb itself ran the multiplex PCR reads through MiXCR, one entry per CDR3 protein. Of 500,000 to 700,000 distinct CDR3 sequences in the sample, 15% to 20% are singletons; the top ten hold 15% to 20%. The time point here: newly diagnosed GD, antithyroid drugs for less than 3 months. PBMCs provided the RNA from which the TCR library was made. Another study also made use of these data, one on T cells in Graves' hyperthyroidism and ophthalmopathy.

The specimen comprised peripheral blood mononuclear cells (PBMCs), sampled at new diagnosis, from a patient treated with antithyroid drugs. All receptors derive from a woman in her thirties with Graves disease.

The J gene is TRBJ1-4, the V gene TRBV2; D is undetermined. This CDR3 is built from 16 residues. Germline CDR1 and CDR2: SNHLY and FYNNEI. Deletions cut 5 bases from V and 0 bases from J, with 13 bases between. The CDR3 is CASSRHDAATNEKLFF. The CDR3 DNA follows: TGTGCCAGCAGTAGGCACGACGCGGCAACTAATGAAAAACTGTTTTTT.

Many counts were recorded for this clonotype. The rearrangement uses TRBV27 and TRBJ2-3, with 14 bases identical to TRBD2. This CDR3 contains 17 residues. Germline CDR1 reads MNHEY; CDR2 reads SMNVEV (reference sequence). The V and J ends lost 5 bases and 4 bases, in that order; junction bases with no gene match: 8. The CDR3 nucleotides are TGTGCCAGCAGTCGAGGACTAGCGGGAGGTGTGGCAGATACGCAGTATTTT. Its protein is CASSRGLAGGVADTQYF.

The genes are TRBV7-9 and TRBJ2-1; D might be TRBD2 (6 bases). CDR3 length: 15 residues. Trimming cost V 1 base and J 6 bases, with 13 bases left between them. The germline V gene has CDR1 SEHNR and CDR2 FQNEAQ (reference sequence). In DNA form, the CDR3 reads TGTGCCAGCAGCTTAGGGGGGAGGCTAAGCAATGAGCAGTTCTTC. This encodes CASSLGGRLSNEQFF.

This clonotype was detected a few times. The gene calls are TRBV28 and TRBJ1-2; D is possibly TRBD1 (5 bases). Trimming took 5 bases from V and 4 from J, leaving 11 bases between them. The CDR3 is 13 amino acids. CDR1 and CDR2 from the germline V gene are MDHEN and SYDVKM. CDR3 in amino acids: CASSKPGGYGYTF. The DNA of the CDR3 is TGTGCCAGCAGTAAACCGGGGGGCTATGGCTACACCTTC.

The rearrangement uses TRBV7-9 and TRBJ2-7, with D hard to call. The V end was cut by 5 bases, the J end by 1 base, with 12 bases between. The CDR3 loop spans 14 amino acids. Per germline, CDR1 SEHNR and CDR2 FQNEAQ (reference sequence). The CDR3 loop is CASSPVQSSYEQYF. Here the CDR3 DNA reads TGTGCCAGCAGCCCGGTACAGTCTTCCTACGAGCAGTACTTC.

This chain uses TRBV3-1 with TRBJ2-5, with D uncertain. CDR1 and CDR2 from the germline V gene are LGHDT and YNNKEL (reference sequence). The CDR3 sequence is 14 residues long. V lost 0 bases, J lost 1 base, and 6 bases lay in between. The CDR3 protein is CASSQEGFQETQYF. As DNA, the CDR3 is TGTGCCAGCAGCCAAGAAGGTTTCCAAGAGACCCAGTACTTC.

The sample holds a few counts of this clonotype. This chain joins TRBV20-1 and TRBJ2-1; no reliable D call. V was trimmed by 2 bases and J by 2 bases, leaving 7 bases between them. In germline, CDR1 is DFQATT, CDR2 SNEGSKA (reference sequence). The CDR3 spans 13 residues. In DNA form, the CDR3 reads TGCAGTGCTAGATGGACGGCCTACAATGAGCAGTTCTTC. Translating it yields CSARWTAYNEQFF.

This clonotype was recorded many times. The chain couples TRBV2 to TRBJ2-7; D gene uncertain. V was shortened by 4 bases and J by 3 bases, with 10 bases between the two germline ends. This CDR3 is 13 amino acids long. Germline CDR1 reads SNHLY; CDR2 reads FYNNEI. CDR3 coding DNA: TGTGCCAGCAGTGTGTGGGCCGGCTACGAGCAGTACTTC. Translation gives CASSVWAGYEQYF.

This clonotype has only a few counts. A clone one base away is much larger, so this may be a read error. The J gene is TRBJ2-3, the V gene TRBV12-3 or TRBV12-4; 12 bases match TRBD2. The CDR3 is 16 residues long. The CDR3 bases are TGTGCCAGCAGTCCCGAGACTAGCGGGAGATCAGATACGCAGTGTTTT. The encoded protein is CASSPETSGRSDTQCF.

Many counts were recorded for this clonotype. The rearrangement uses TRBV24-1 and TRBJ1-2; D is ambiguous. Trimming stripped 3 bases from V and 5 bases from J, with 6 bases between. CDR1 is KGHDR and CDR2 is SFDVKD in the germline V gene. CDR3 length equals 12 residues. CDR3 sequence reads: CATSDGVYGYTF. CDR3 DNA: TGTGCCACCAGTGATGGGGTGTATGGCTACACCTTC.

This clonotype was detected ten times or more. In DNA form, the CDR3 reads TGTGCCAGCAGTTATTCCCAGACTAGCGGGAGCCATGAGCAGTTCTTC. Protein sequence: CASSYSQTSGSHEQFF. The chain links TRBV6-2 or TRBV6-3 to TRBJ2-1; 12 bases match TRBD2. CDR1 is MNHEY, CDR2 SVGEGT, per germline. This CDR3 is built from 16 residues. J was trimmed by 8 bases and V by 3 bases; bases with no gene match: 8.

This clonotype was observed at least ten times. This sequence joins TRBV6-2 or TRBV6-3 and TRBJ2-2; D could derive from TRBD1 or TRBD2 (5 bases each). V lost 2 bases and J lost 7, with 17 bases in between. The germline gives CDR1 MNHEY, CDR2 SVGEGT. CDR3 length equals 16 residues. In DNA, the CDR3 is TGTGCCAGCAGTTACGGGGCCTTGGGAGATGGCGGGGAGCTGTTTTTT. As protein: CASSYGALGDGGELFF.

This clonotype showed up many times. The J gene is TRBJ1-4, the V gene TRBV13; D is unresolved. V was trimmed by 3 bases and J by 8 bases, leaving 13 bases between them. CDR1 and CDR2 from the germline V gene are PRHDT and FYEKMQ (reference sequence). CDR3 length: 14 residues. CDR3 region: CASSLTAGKEKLFF. The DNA of the CDR3 is TGTGCCAGCAGCTTGACGGCAGGAAAAGAAAAACTGTTTTTT.

This clonotype has at least ten counts. The rearrangement joins TRBV20-1 to TRBJ2-2; no firm D call. The CDR3 is 14 residues long. With 3 bases removed from V and 0 bases from J, the gap between germline ends came to 8 bases. Germline lookup yields CDR1 DFQATT and CDR2 SNEGSKA (reference sequence). The CDR3 loop is CSASDVANTGELFF. CDR3 nucleotides: TGCAGTGCTAGTGACGTGGCGAACACCGGGGAGCTGTTTTTT.

The rearrangement links TRBV7-2 to TRBJ2-7, with D unresolved. The CDR3 contains 13 residues. Per germline, CDR1 SGHTA and CDR2 FQGNSA. The V and J ends lost 2 bases and 2 bases respectively, with 7 bases between them. CDR3 region: CASSLPTAYEQYF. The CDR3 DNA sequence: TGTGCCAGCAGCTTACCAACAGCCTACGAGCAGTACTTC. Together with reference TRBV7-2 and TRBJ2-7, the CDR3 gives the full variable domain: GAGVSQSPSNKVTEKGKDVELRCDPISGHTALYWYRQSLGQGLEFLIYFQGNSAPDKSGLPSDRFSAERTGGSVSTLTIQRTQQEDSAVYLCASSLPTAYEQYFGPGTRLTVT.

About this clonotype: Sequence at one end of the junction differs from germline and may be a read error. V and J are TRBV20-1 and TRBJ2-7, with unresolved D. CDR1 and CDR2 from the germline V gene are DFQATT and SNEGSKA (reference sequence). The CDR3 is made up of 15 amino acids. The CDR3 bases are TGCAGTGCTAGAGTTACCCCAGGCAGGCTTAAGGAGCAGCACTTC. Translated: CSARVTPGRLKEQHF.

This clonotype was found many times. The J gene is TRBJ2-5, the V gene TRBV29-1; D may be TRBD2 (6 bases). The CDR3 runs 12 residues. Trimming cost V 1 base and J 8 bases, with 11 bases left between them. The V gene's germline CDR1 is SQVTM and CDR2 ANQGSEA. The CDR3 coding sequence is TGCAGCGTTGAAGGGGTAGGACTAACCCAGTACTTC. Amino acid sequence: CSVEGVGLTQYF.

This clonotype was counted only a few times. One end of the junction fails to match germline, which may point to a read error. The rearrangement uses TRBV28 and TRBJ2-5; 8 bases line up with TRBD2. There are 19 residues in the CDR3. Germline V lookup: CDR1 MDHEN, CDR2 SYDVKM. CDR3 DNA: TGTGCCAGCAGCCACCCCCCGGGACTAGGTCTCCGAGCCCTAGAGGCCCAGTACTTC. It yields the protein CASSHPPGLGLRALEAQYF.

This clonotype was observed many times. The gene calls are TRBV20-1 and TRBJ1-1; 7 positions match TRBD1. The V gene's germline CDR1 is DFQATT and CDR2 SNEGSKA (reference sequence). The junction had 7 bases not matched to a gene; V was cut back by 2 bases and J by 4 bases. The CDR3 covers 14 residues. CDR3 bases: TGCAGTGCTAGACCTAGACAGGGCCCCACTGAAGCTTTCTTT. Residues: CSARPRQGPTEAFF.

There are many counts of this clonotype. The chain joins TRBV2 to TRBJ2-7; D is possibly TRBD2 (5 bases). CDR3 size: 12 residues. The germline V gene has CDR1 SNHLY and CDR2 FYNNEI. V shed 6 bases and J shed 6 bases, with 12 bases lying between them. The CDR3 loop reads CASSPRRGEQYF. Written as DNA, the CDR3 is TGTGCCAGCAGCCCGCGACGGGGCGAGCAGTACTTC. The full variable domain, rest sourced from reference TRBV2 and TRBJ2-7, is EPEVTQTPSHQVTQMGQEVILRCVPISNHLYFYWYRQILGQKVEFLVSFYNNEISEKSEIFDDQFSVERPDGSNFTLKIRSTKLEDSAMYFCASSPRRGEQYFGPGTRLTVT.

The CDR3 DNA reads as TGTGCCAGTAGTCCCCTACTAGCGGGCACCCCGCAGTACTTC. Translating it yields CASSPLLAGTPQYF. J is TRBJ2-7 and V is TRBV19; 9 bases align to TRBD2. This CDR3 comprises 14 residues. Trimming at V came to 5 bases and at J to 9 bases, leaving 11 bases not matched to a gene. Germline V gene sequence: CDR1 LNHDA, CDR2 SQIVND (reference sequence).

This clonotype showed up many times. The V call is TRBV6-9, the J call TRBJ1-2; D might be TRBD1 (6 bases). This CDR3 has 14 amino acids. In germline, CDR1 is MNHGY, CDR2 SVAAGI. The ends were cut back, 3 bases at V and 0 bases at J, with 8 bases in the middle. For the CDR3, the DNA is TGTGCCAGCAGTTACAGGGGCTCTAACTATGGCTACACCTTC. Translating gives CASSYRGSNYGYTF.

This clonotype was detected many times. The chain uses TRBV10-3 and TRBJ2-3; 8 positions agree with TRBD1. The V gene end was trimmed by 7 bases and the J gene end by 6 bases; junction bases not matched to a gene: 12. CDR3 length: 15 amino acids. From germline, CDR1 is ENHRY and CDR2 SYGVKD. The CDR3 DNA follows: TGTGCCATCACCCGGGGACAGGACGCAAGGGATACGCAGTATTTT. It codes for CAITRGQDARDTQYF.

In its sample, this clonotype was seen many times. CDR3 protein: CASSARVQVDNEQFF. The CDR3, as DNA: TGTGCCAGCAGTGCCCGAGTACAGGTAGACAATGAGCAGTTCTTC. The rearrangement joins TRBV2 to TRBJ2-1; maybe TRBD1 (5 bases). Trimming cost V 4 bases and J 5 bases, with 15 bases left between them. The length of the CDR3 is 15 residues. Germline-derived CDR1 and CDR2 are SNHLY and FYNNEI.

This clonotype occurred many times. The CDR3: CASSLRTVAETSYNEQFF. CDR3 bases: TGTGCCAGCAGCTTAAGAACGGTAGCGGAGACCTCCTACAATGAGCAGTTCTTC. This chain uses TRBV7-3 with TRBJ2-1; possible D gene TRBD2, 6 bases. V lost 1 base and J 0 bases, leaving 16 bases between the germline ends. The CDR3 sequence is 18 residues long. The germline V gene encodes CDR1 SGHTA and CDR2 FQGTGA.

There are many counts of this clonotype. The CDR3 protein is CASGRTGPNEQFF. The CDR3 DNA is TGTGCCAGCGGGAGGACAGGGCCCAATGAGCAGTTCTTC. V usage is TRBV2 and J usage is TRBJ2-1, with 8 bases lining up with TRBD1. Germline V gene lookup returns CDR1 SNHLY and CDR2 FYNNEI. Trimming at V came to 8 bases and at J to 6 bases, leaving 6 bases not matched to a gene. This CDR3 has 13 amino acids.

Concerning this clonotype itself: Germline is not matched at one junction end, which may reflect a read error. The J gene is TRBJ2-5, the V gene TRBV28; D gene ambiguous. CDR3 length: 14 amino acids. Germline V gives CDR1 MDHEN, CDR2 SYDVKM. The CDR3 region is CASSFPGRQEAQYF. The CDR3, as DNA: TGTGCCAGCAGTTTTCCCGGACGGCAAGAGGCCCAGTACTTC.

Only a few counts were recorded for this clonotype. This chain connects TRBV20-1 to TRBJ1-4; 7 nucleotides align to TRBD1. This CDR3 spans 15 amino acids. V was pared by 3 bases and J by 5 bases, with 9 bases of the junction left unmatched. Germline V gene data show CDR1 as DFQATT and CDR2 as SNEGSKA (reference sequence). As DNA, the CDR3 is TGCAGTGCTAGTGGGCAGGGGGTCGGGAATGAAAAACTGTTTTTT. It encodes CSASGQGVGNEKLFF.

This clonotype was detected ten times or more. This chain uses TRBV6-1 with TRBJ1-2; TRBD1 matches at 7 bases. The CDR3 contains 15 residues. Germline trimming cut 5 bases from V and 9 bases from J; bases unmatched to any gene: 15. Looked up from germline, CDR1 is MNHNS and CDR2 is SASEGT. For the CDR3, the DNA is TGTGCCAGCAGTCAAGACCGGGACAGACCGTATAGCTACACCTTC. The encoded protein is CASSQDRDRPYSYTF.

Concerning this clonotype itself: One end of the junction does not line up with germline, which may come from a read error. The chain carries TRBV6-1 and TRBJ1-4; maybe TRBD1 (6 bases). Germline loops: CDR1 MNHNS, CDR2 SASEGT. The CDR3 totals 14 residues. CDR3 in amino acids: CASRRGGTNEKPFF. CDR3 in DNA: TGTGCCAGCCGTAGAGGGGGAACTAATGAAAAACCGTTTTTT.

This clonotype was seen repeatedly, ten times or more. The V call is TRBV2, the J call TRBJ2-7; TRBD1 agrees at 9 bases. Per germline, CDR1 SNHLY and CDR2 FYNNEI. Trimming at V came to 10 bases and at J to 1 base, leaving 5 bases not matched to a gene. The CDR3 loop spans 13 amino acids. The CDR3 is CATRGQGSYEQYF. The CDR3 DNA reads as TGTGCCACCCGGGGACAGGGTTCCTACGAGCAGTACTTC. The whole variable domain, remainder taken from reference TRBV2 and TRBJ2-7, is EPEVTQTPSHQVTQMGQEVILRCVPISNHLYFYWYRQILGQKVEFLVSFYNNEISEKSEIFDDQFSVERPDGSNFTLKIRSTKLEDSAMYFCATRGQGSYEQYFGPGTRLTVT.

In this sample, this clonotype turned up many times. This chain joins TRBV6-1 and TRBJ1-1; no definite D call. V lost 0 bases to trimming and J lost 1 base, with 6 bases between them. CDR1 is MNHNS, CDR2 SASEGT, per germline. The CDR3 has 14 residues. The CDR3 loop reads CASSEAAGNTEAFF. DNA for the CDR3: TGTGCCAGCAGTGAAGCAGCAGGGAACACTGAAGCTTTCTTT.